This TCR beta chain came from a study of T cells in Graves' hyperthyroidism and ophthalmopathy. It was RNA transcripts that yielded the amplified TCR beta CDR3 regions. The HTBI primer set was used in a first-round RT-PCR of the TCR CDR3. TCRdb analysed the multiplex PCR reads with MiXCR anew, one entry per CDR3 protein. The sample includes 390,000 or so distinct CDR3 sequences, 14% to 15% seen only once; the top ten take about 13%. Trimming took 6 bases from V and 8 from J, leaving 7 bases between them. Germline V gene lookup returns CDR1 DFQATT and CDR2 SNEGSKA (reference sequence). The CDR3 contains 10 residues. This clonotype came up many times. Patients with uncontrolled infections, other autoimmune diseases, pregnancy or lactation were excluded.

The receptor comes from a man aged 18 to 29 with Graves' ophthalmopathy. The chain couples TRBV20-1 to TRBJ1-4, with D possibly being TRBD1 (6 bases). The sequenced sample was blood. Written as DNA, the CDR3 is TGCAGTGCGGGACACGAAAAACTGTTTTTT. Translation: CSAGHEKLFF.